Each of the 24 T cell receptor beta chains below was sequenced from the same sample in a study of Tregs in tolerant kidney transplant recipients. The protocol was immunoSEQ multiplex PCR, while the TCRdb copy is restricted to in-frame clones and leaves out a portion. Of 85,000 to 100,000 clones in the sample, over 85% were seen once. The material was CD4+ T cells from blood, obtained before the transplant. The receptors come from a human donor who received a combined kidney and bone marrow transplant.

The chain's CDR3 is CASRDRAFTEAFF. CDR3 nucleotides: TGTGCCAGCAGGGACAGGGCCTTCACTGAAGCTTTCTTT. V and J are TRBV6-1 and TRBJ1-1; 8 nucleotides align to TRBD1. Germline trimming cut 6 bases from V and 4 bases from J; bases unmatched to any gene: 4. The CDR3 loop spans 13 amino acids. From germline, CDR1 is MNHNS and CDR2 SASEGT.

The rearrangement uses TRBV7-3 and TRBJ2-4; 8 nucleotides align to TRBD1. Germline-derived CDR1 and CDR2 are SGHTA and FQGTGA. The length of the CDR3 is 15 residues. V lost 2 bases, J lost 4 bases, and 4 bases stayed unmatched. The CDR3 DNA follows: TGTGCCAGCAGCTTATTAGGGACAGGTAAAAACATTCAGTACTTC. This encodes CASSLLGTGKNIQYF.

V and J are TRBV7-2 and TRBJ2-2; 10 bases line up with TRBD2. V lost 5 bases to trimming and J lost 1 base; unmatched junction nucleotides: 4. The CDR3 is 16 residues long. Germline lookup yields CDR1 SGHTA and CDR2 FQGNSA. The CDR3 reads CASSPRTSGNTGELFF. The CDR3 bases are TGTGCCAGCAGCCCCCGGACTAGCGGGAACACCGGGGAGCTGTTTTTT.

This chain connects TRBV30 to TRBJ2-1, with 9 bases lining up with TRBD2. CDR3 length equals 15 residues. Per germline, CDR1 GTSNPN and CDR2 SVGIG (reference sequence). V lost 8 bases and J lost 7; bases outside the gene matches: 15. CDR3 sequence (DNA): TGTGCCCAAAACGTGGGGCTAGCGGGACTTAATGAGCAGTTCTTC. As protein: CAQNVGLAGLNEQFF.

For the CDR3, the DNA is TGTGCCAGCAGCTTACCCGGAGGGGCGAACACCGGGGAGCTGTTTTTT. Translated, it gives CASSLPGGANTGELFF. The chain combines TRBV7-3 with TRBJ2-2; tentatively, D is TRBD2 (6 bases). The CDR3 contains 16 residues. Trimming left V 2 bases short and J 0 bases short, with 10 bases between. Germline V gives CDR1 SGHTA, CDR2 FQGTGA.

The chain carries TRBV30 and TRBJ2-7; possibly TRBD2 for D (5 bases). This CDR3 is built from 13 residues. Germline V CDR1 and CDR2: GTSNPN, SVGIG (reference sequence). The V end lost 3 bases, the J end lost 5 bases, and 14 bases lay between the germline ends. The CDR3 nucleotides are TGTGCCTGGAGGGCGGGTATGTTCCACGAGCAGTACTTC. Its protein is CAWRAGMFHEQYF.

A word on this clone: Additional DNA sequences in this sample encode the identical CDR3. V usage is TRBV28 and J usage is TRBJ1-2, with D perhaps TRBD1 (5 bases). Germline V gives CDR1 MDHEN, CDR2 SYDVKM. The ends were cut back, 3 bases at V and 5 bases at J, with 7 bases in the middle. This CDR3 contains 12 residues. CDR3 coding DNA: TGTGCCAGCAGTTTTCAGGGATATGGCTACACCTTC. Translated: CASSFQGYGYTF.

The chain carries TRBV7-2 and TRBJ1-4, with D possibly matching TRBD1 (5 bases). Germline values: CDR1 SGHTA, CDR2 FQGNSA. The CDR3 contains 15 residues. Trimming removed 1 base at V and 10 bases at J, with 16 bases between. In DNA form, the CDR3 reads TGTGCCAGCAGCTTAGGCGAGTGGGGCGTTGGAAAACTGTTTTTT. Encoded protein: CASSLGEWGVGKLFF.

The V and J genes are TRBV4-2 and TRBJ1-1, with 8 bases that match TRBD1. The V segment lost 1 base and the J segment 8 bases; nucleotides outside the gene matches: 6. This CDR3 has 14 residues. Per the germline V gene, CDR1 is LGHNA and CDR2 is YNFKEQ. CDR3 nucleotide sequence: TGTGCCAGCAGCCAAGTTGGACAGGGAAAAGAAGCTTTCTTT. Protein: CASSQVGQGKEAFF.

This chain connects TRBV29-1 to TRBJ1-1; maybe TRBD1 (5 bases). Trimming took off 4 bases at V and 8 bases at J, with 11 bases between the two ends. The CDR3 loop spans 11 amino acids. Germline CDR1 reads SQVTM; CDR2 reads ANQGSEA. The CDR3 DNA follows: TGCAGCGTTGGAAGGTACAGGGAAGCTTTCTTT. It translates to CSVGRYREAFF. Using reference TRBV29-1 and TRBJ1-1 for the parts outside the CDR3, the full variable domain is SAVISQKPSRDICQRGTSLTIQCQVDSQVTMMFWYRQQPGQSLTLIATANQGSEATYESGFVIDKFPISRPNLTFSTLTVSNMSPEDSSIYLCSVGRYREAFFGQGTRLTVV.

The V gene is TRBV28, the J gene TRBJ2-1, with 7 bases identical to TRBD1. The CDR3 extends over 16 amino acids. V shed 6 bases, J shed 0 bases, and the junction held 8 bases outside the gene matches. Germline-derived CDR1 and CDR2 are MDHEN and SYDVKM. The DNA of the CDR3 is TGTGCCAGCAGACAAACGACAGGGAGCTCCTACAATGAGCAGTTCTTC. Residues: CASRQTTGSSYNEQFF.

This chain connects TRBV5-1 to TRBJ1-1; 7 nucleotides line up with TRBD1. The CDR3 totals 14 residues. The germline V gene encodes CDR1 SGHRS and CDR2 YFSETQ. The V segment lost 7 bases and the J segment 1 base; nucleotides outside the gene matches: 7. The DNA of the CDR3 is TGCGCCAGCGGGTCGGGACAGTCGAACACTGAAGCTTTCTTT. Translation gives CASGSGQSNTEAFF.

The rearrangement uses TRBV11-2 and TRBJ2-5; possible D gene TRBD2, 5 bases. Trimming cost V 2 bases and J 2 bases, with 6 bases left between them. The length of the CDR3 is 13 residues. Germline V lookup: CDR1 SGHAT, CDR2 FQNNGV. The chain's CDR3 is CASSLIAQETQYF. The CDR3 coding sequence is TGTGCCAGCAGCTTAATAGCGCAAGAGACCCAGTACTTC.

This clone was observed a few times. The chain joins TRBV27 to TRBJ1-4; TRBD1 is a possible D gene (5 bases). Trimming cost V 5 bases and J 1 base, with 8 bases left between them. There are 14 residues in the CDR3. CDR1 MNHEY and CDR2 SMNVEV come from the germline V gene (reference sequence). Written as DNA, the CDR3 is TGTGCCAGCAGTCCGACAGTAACTAATGAAAAACTGTTTTTT. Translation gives CASSPTVTNEKLFF.

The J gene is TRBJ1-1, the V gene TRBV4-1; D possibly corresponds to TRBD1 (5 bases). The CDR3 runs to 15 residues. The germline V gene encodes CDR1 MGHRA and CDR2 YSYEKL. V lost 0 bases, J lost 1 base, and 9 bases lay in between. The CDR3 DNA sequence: TGCGCCAGCAGCCAAGATAATACAGGGAACACTGAAGCTTTCTTT. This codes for CASSQDNTGNTEAFF.

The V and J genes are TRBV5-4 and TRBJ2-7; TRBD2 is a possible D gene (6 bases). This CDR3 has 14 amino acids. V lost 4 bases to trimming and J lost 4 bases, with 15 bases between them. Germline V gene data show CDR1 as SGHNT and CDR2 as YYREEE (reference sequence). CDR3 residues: CASSPGIAAYEQYF. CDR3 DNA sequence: TGTGCCAGCAGCCCGGGAATAGCGGCATACGAGCAGTACTTC.

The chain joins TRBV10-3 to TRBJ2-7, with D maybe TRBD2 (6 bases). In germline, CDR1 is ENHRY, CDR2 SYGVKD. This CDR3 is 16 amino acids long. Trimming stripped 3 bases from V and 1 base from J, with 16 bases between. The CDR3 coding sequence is TGTGCCATCAGTGAATCGCGGCCAGCGGGTTCCTACGAGCAGTACTTC. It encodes CAISESRPAGSYEQYF.

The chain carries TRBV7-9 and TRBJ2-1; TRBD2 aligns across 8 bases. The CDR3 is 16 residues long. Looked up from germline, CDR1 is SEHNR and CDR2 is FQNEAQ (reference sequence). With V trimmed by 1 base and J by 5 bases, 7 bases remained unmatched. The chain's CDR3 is CASSLVLAGIHNEQFF. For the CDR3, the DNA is TGTGCCAGCAGCTTAGTTTTAGCGGGAATTCACAATGAGCAGTTCTTC. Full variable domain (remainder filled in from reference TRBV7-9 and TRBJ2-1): DTGVSQNPRHKITKRGQNVTFRCDPISEHNRLYWYRQTLGQGPEFLTYFQNEAQLEKSRLLSDRFSAERPKGSFSTLEIQRTEQGDSAMYLCASSLVLAGIHNEQFFGPGTRLTVL.

CDR3 nucleotide sequence: TGTGCCAGTAGTATCGGTAGGACTCCGGGCGGAGCAGATACGCAGTATTTT. Protein: CASSIGRTPGGADTQYF. V and J are TRBV19 and TRBJ2-3; D may be TRBD2 (5 bases). V lost 3 bases to trimming and J lost 4 bases, with 20 bases between them. Germline V gene lookup returns CDR1 LNHDA and CDR2 SQIVND (reference sequence). This CDR3 has 17 residues.

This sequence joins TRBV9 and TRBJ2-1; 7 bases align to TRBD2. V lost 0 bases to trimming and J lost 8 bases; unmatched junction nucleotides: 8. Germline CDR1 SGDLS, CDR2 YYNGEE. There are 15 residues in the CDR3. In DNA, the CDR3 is TGTGCCAGCAGCGTAGATCAAGCGGGATTATATGAGCAGTTCTTC. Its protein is CASSVDQAGLYEQFF.

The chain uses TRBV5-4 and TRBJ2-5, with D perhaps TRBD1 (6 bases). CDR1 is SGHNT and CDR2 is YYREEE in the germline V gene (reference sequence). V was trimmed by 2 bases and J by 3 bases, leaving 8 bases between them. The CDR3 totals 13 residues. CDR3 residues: CASSFRGKETQYF. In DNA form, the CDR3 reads TGTGCCAGCAGCTTCAGGGGTAAAGAGACCCAGTACTTC.

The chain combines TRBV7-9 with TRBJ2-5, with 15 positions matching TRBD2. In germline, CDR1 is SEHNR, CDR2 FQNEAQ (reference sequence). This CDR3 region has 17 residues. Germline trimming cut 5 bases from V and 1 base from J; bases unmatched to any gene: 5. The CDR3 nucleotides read TGTGCCAGCAGCCTCGGACTAGCGGGAGGGATCCAAGAGACCCAGTACTTC. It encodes CASSLGLAGGIQETQYF.

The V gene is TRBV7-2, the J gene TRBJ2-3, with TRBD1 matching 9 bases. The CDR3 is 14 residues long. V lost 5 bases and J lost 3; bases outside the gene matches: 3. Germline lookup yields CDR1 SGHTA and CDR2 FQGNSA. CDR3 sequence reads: CASSQGQGTDTQYF. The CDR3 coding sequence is TGTGCCAGCAGCCAGGGACAGGGAACAGATACGCAGTATTTT.

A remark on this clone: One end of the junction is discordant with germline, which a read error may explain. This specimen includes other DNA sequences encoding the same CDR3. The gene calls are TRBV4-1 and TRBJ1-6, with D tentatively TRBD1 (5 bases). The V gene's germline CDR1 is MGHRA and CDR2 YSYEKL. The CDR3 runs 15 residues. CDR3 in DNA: TGCGCCAGCAGCCAAGGACAGTTATATAATTCCCCCCTCCACTTT. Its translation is CASSQGQLYNSPLHF.